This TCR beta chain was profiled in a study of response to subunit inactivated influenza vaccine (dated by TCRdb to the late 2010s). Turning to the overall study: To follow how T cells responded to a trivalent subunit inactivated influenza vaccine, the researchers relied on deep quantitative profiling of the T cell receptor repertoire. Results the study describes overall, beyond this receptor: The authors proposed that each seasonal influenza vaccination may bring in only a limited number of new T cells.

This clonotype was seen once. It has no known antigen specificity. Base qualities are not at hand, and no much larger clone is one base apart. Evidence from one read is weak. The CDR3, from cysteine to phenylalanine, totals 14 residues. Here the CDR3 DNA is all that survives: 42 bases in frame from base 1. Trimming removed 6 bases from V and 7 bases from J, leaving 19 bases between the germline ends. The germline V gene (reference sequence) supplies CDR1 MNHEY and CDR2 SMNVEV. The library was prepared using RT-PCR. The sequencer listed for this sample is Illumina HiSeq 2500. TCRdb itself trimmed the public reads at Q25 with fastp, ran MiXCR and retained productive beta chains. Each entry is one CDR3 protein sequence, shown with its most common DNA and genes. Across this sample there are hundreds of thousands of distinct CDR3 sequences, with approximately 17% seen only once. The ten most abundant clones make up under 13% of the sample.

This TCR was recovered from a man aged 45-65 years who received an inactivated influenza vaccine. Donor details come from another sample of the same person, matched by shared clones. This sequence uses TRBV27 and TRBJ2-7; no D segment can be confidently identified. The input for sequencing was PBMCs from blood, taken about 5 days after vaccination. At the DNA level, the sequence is TGTGCCAGCAGAATCTCCGGCTTTGGTTGGGAGCAGTACTTC. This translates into CASRISGFGWEQYF.